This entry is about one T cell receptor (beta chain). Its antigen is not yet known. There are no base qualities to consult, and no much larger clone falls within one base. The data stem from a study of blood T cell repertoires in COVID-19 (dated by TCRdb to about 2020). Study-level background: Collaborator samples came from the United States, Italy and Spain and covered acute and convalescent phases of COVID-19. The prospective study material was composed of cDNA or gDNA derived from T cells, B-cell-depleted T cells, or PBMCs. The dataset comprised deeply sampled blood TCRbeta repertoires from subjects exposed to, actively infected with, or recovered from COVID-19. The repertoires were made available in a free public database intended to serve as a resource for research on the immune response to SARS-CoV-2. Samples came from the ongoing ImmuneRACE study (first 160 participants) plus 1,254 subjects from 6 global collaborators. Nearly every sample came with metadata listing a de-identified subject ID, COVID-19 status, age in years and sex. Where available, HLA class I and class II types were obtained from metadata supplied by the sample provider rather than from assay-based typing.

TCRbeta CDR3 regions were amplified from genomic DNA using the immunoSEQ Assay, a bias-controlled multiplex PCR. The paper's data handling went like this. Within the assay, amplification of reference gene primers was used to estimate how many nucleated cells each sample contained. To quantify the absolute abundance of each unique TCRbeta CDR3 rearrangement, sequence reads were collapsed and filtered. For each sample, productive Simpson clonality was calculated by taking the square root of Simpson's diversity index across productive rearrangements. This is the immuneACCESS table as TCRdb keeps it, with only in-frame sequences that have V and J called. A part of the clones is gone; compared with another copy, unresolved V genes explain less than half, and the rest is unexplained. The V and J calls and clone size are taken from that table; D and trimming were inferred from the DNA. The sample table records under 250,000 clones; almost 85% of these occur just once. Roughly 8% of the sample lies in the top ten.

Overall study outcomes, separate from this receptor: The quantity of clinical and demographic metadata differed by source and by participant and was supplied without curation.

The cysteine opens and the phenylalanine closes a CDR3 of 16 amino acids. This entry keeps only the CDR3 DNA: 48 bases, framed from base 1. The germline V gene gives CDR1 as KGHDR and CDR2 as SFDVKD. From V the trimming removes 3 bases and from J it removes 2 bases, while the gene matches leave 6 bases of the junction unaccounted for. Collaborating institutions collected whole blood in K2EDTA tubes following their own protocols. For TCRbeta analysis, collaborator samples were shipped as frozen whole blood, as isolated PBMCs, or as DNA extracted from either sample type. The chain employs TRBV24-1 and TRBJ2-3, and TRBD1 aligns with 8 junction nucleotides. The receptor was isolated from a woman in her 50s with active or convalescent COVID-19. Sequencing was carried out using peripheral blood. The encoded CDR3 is CATSDPGQGHTDTQYF. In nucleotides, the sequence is TGTGCCACCAGTGATCCCGGACAGGGCCACACAGATACGCAGTATTTT.